The 30 T cell receptor beta chains presented below share a single source sample, sequenced in a study of blood T cell repertoires in COVID-19. Sequenced by immunoSEQ multiplex PCR; TCRdb stores in-frame clones only, minus some. This sample has around 330,000 clones, with approximately 88% found just once. Sequenced: peripheral blood. Receptors originate from a woman between 50 and 59 years old with active or convalescent COVID-19.

A single count supports this clone. This chain links TRBV6-5 with TRBJ2-5, with 7 bases identical to TRBD1. Germline V gene data show CDR1 as MNHEY and CDR2 as SVGAGI. CDR3 length equals 16 residues. The ends lost 0 bases at V and 5 bases at J; junction bases unmatched: 9. CDR3 bases: TGTGCCAGCAGTTACTCTACGACAGGGCGGCATGAGACCCAGTACTTC. This sequence encodes CASSYSTTGRHETQYF.

The chain joins TRBV10-3 to TRBJ2-2; 11 bases map to TRBD2. This CDR3 is built from 18 residues. In germline, CDR1 is ENHRY, CDR2 SYGVKD. The ends lost 3 bases at V and 0 bases at J; junction bases unmatched: 6. The CDR3 DNA reads as TGTGCCATCAGTGAACGAGCTAGCGGGGGGTCGAACACCGGGGAGCTGTTTTTT. Its translation is CAISERASGGSNTGELFF.

The rearrangement joins TRBV7-6 to TRBJ2-5; 8 bases are shared with TRBD2. CDR1 is SGHVS, CDR2 FNYEAQ, per germline. The CDR3 runs to 18 residues. Trimming removed 2 bases from V and 1 base from J; junction bases left unmatched: 12. This chain's CDR3 is CASSLLGAGGGIQETQYF. Here the CDR3 DNA reads TGTGCCAGCAGCTTATTAGGTGCGGGCGGGGGGATCCAAGAGACCCAGTACTTC.

V and J are TRBV5-1 and TRBJ2-5; 8 bases are shared with TRBD2. Germline CDR1 and CDR2: SGHRS and YFSETQ. Trimming removed 1 base from V and 5 bases from J; junction bases left unmatched: 7. The CDR3 contains 15 residues. CDR3 protein: CASSLMVAGPETQYF. The CDR3 DNA is TGCGCCAGCAGCTTGATGGTAGCGGGGCCGGAGACCCAGTACTTC.

CDR3 amino acids: CASSLAGASGNTIYF. The CDR3 nucleotides are TGTGCCAGCAGCTTGGCAGGGGCCTCTGGAAACACCATATATTTT. The chain employs TRBV5-4 and TRBJ1-3; a possible D gene is TRBD1 (6 bases). Germline-derived CDR1 and CDR2 are SGHNT and YYREEE (reference sequence). This CDR3 has 15 amino acids. V was cut by 0 bases and J by 0 bases, with 7 bases left in between. Based on the CDR3 plus reference TRBV5-4 and TRBJ1-3, the full variable domain is ETGVTQSPTHLIKTRGQQVTLRCSSQSGHNTVSWYQQALGQGPQFIFQYYREEENGRGNFPPRFSGLQFPNYSSELNVNALELDDSALYLCASSLAGASGNTIYFGEGSWLTVV.

This clone has at least ten counts. The genes are TRBV28 and TRBJ1-6; TRBD1 agrees at 8 bases. Germline V gives CDR1 MDHEN, CDR2 SYDVKM. This CDR3 contains 13 residues. Trimming at V came to 7 bases and at J to 7 bases, leaving 3 bases not matched to a gene. The CDR3 reads CASKRQGNSPLHF. In nucleotides, the CDR3 is TGTGCCAGCAAGCGACAGGGGAATTCACCCCTCCACTTT.

As DNA, the CDR3 is TGTGCCAGTAGTATCCGAGACAGGGCGTTTGGAAACACCATATATTTT. It yields the protein CASSIRDRAFGNTIYF. The J gene is TRBJ1-3, the V gene TRBV19; TRBD1 matches 7 bases. The CDR3 totals 16 residues. Germline assignment: CDR1 LNHDA and CDR2 SQIVND (reference sequence). V lost 3 bases, J lost 3 bases, and 8 bases stayed unmatched. The variable domain in full, with the rest retrieved from reference TRBV19 and TRBJ1-3, is DGGITQSPKYLFRKEGQNVTLSCEQNLNHDAMYWYRQDPGQGLRLIYYSQIVNDFQKGDIAEGYSVSREKKESFPLTVTSAQKNPTAFYLCASSIRDRAFGNTIYFGEGSWLTVV.

The chain combines TRBV9 with TRBJ2-7; 7 bases fit TRBD2. Germline CDR1 SGDLS, CDR2 YYNGEE. Trimming removed 4 bases from V and 2 bases from J; junction bases left unmatched: 6. The CDR3 sequence is 14 residues long. CDR3 amino acids: CASSSGGTPYEQYF. The DNA for the CDR3 is TGTGCCAGCAGCTCCGGGGGGACGCCCTACGAGCAGTACTTC.

This clone was seen only once. The V gene is TRBV27, the J gene TRBJ1-2; TRBD1 aligns across 9 bases. The germline CDR1 and CDR2 sequences are MNHEY and SMNVEV (reference sequence). This CDR3 is built from 12 residues. V shed 4 bases and J 8 bases; nucleotides not matched to a gene: 2. DNA for the CDR3: TGTGCCAGCAGTTACAGGGGGCGAGGCTACACCTTC. It specifies CASSYRGRGYTF.

This chain joins TRBV4-1 and TRBJ1-1; 7 bases agree with TRBD1. Germline CDR1 reads MGHRA; CDR2 reads YSYEKL. The CDR3 covers 14 residues. Germline trimming cut 0 bases from V and 4 bases from J; bases unmatched to any gene: 2. The CDR3 DNA is TGCGCCAGCAGCCAAGAACAGGGGAGCACTGAAGCTTTCTTT. Translation: CASSQEQGSTEAFF.

The J gene is TRBJ1-2, the V gene TRBV4-3; no definite D call. The CDR3 has 15 residues. V was shortened by 0 bases and J by 4 bases, with 12 bases between the two germline ends. Per the germline V gene, CDR1 is LGHNA and CDR2 is YSLEER. For the CDR3, the DNA is TGCGCCAGCAGCCAAGATGAGGGATTTACCTATGGCTACACCTTC. Translated, it gives CASSQDEGFTYGYTF.

The chain uses TRBV12-5 and TRBJ1-3, with 7 bases fitting TRBD1. V shed 3 bases, J shed 4 bases, and the junction held 6 bases outside the gene matches. Germline-derived CDR1 and CDR2 are LGHNT and FRNRAP. The CDR3 totals 15 residues. The CDR3 DNA is TGTGCTAGTGGTTTAGACAGGGTGGGCGGAAACACCATATATTTT. It translates to CASGLDRVGGNTIYF.

The chain is built from TRBV5-1 and TRBJ1-2, with D possibly TRBD1 on 5 matching bases. This CDR3 region has 13 residues. V lost 3 bases to trimming and J lost 4 bases, with 10 bases between them. CDR1 is SGHRS, CDR2 YFSETQ, per germline. In nucleotides, the CDR3 is TGCGCCAGCAGCTCGACAGATACCTATGGCTACACCTTC. Its protein is CASSSTDTYGYTF.

The rearrangement uses TRBV6-2 or TRBV6-3 and TRBJ1-2; D is unclear. The germline V and J ends were trimmed by 5 bases and 2 bases, with 6 bases remaining between them. The CDR3 runs to 12 residues. Germline CDR1 and CDR2: MNHEY and SVGEGT. The DNA for the CDR3 is TGTGCCAGCAGTCCCCCGAACTATGGCTACACCTTC. This codes for CASSPPNYGYTF.

The chain combines TRBV6-2 or TRBV6-3 with TRBJ2-1; 12 nucleotides line up with TRBD2. CDR1 MNHEY and CDR2 SVGEGT come from the germline V gene. The V and J ends lost 2 bases and 5 bases, in that order; junction bases with no gene match: 4. The CDR3 totals 16 residues. The CDR3 spells CASSYPRTSGNNEQFF. CDR3 bases: TGTGCCAGCAGTTACCCTCGGACTAGCGGGAACAATGAGCAGTTCTTC.

The chain links TRBV7-9 to TRBJ2-1; a weak D match, TRBD2 (5 bases). Trimming took off 5 bases at V and 8 bases at J, with 16 bases between the two ends. The CDR3 spans 14 residues. CDR1 is SEHNR, CDR2 FQNEAQ, per germline (reference sequence). In DNA form, the CDR3 reads TGTGCCAGCAGCGATCCGGGGATACAAGATGAGCAGTTCTTC. Protein product: CASSDPGIQDEQFF.

This clone was seen only once. J is TRBJ1-5 and V is TRBV28; 7 nucleotides align to TRBD1. Trimming took 10 bases from V and 6 from J; bases not matched to a gene: 6. The CDR3 is 12 residues long. Per germline, CDR1 MDHEN and CDR2 SYDVKM. CDR3 sequence reads: CATRQGGQPQHF. CDR3 coding DNA: TGTGCCACCCGACAGGGAGGTCAGCCCCAGCATTTT.

The chain carries TRBV27 and TRBJ2-1, with TRBD2 identical over 14 bases. The length of the CDR3 is 15 residues. Germline loops: CDR1 MNHEY, CDR2 SMNVEV (reference sequence). J lost 6 bases, V lost 3 bases, and 1 base had no gene match. The CDR3, as DNA: TGTGCCAGCAGTTTGACTAGCGGGAGGGCCAATGAGCAGTTCTTC. As protein: CASSLTSGRANEQFF.

A single count supports this clone. The chain has TRBV20-1 and TRBJ2-3, with 8 bases fitting TRBD2. Germline V gene sequence: CDR1 DFQATT, CDR2 SNEGSKA (reference sequence). This CDR3 is 13 amino acids long. After removal of 3 bases from V and 2 bases from J, the junction contained 1 base not matched to a gene. The CDR3 coding sequence is TGCAGTGCTAGTAGCGGGATCACAGATACGCAGTATTTT. It translates to CSASSGITDTQYF.

With regard to this clone: Other nucleotide sequences from this sample produce the same CDR3. The genes are TRBV3-1 (or the pseudogene TRBV3-2) and TRBJ1-3, with 7 bases lining up with TRBD1. There are 15 residues in the CDR3. The germline gives CDR1 LGHDT, CDR2 YNNKEL (reference sequence). Trimming at V came to 0 bases and at J to 5 bases, leaving 4 bases not matched to a gene. The CDR3, as DNA: TGTGCCAGCAGCCAAGATTTGACAGGGAGAAACACCATATATTTT. This gives the protein CASSQDLTGRNTIYF.

The rearrangement joins TRBV19 to TRBJ1-1; D is uncertain. Germline CDR1 is LNHDA and CDR2 is SQIVND (reference sequence). The V and J ends lost 7 bases and 0 bases respectively, with 15 bases between them. This CDR3 has 15 residues. CDR3 amino acids: CASKEVVGMNTEAFF. CDR3 bases: TGTGCCAGTAAGGAAGTCGTCGGGATGAACACTGAAGCTTTCTTT.

This chain links TRBV19 with TRBJ2-7; 7 positions match TRBD1. CDR3 size: 12 residues. Looked up from germline, CDR1 is LNHDA and CDR2 is SQIVND (reference sequence). With 8 bases clipped from V and 4 bases from J, the junction kept 5 bases outside the gene matches. In DNA form, the CDR3 reads TGTGCCAGTGGGACAGACTGGTACGAGCAGTACTTC. It codes for CASGTDWYEQYF.

The chain links TRBV19 to TRBJ1-5; D gene uncertain. The length of the CDR3 is 14 residues. Germline V gene lookup returns CDR1 LNHDA and CDR2 SQIVND (reference sequence). V lost 10 bases and J lost 0, with 13 bases in between. The CDR3, as DNA: TGTGCCACCTCAGGTCTGAATAGCAATCAGCCCCAGCATTTT. As protein: CATSGLNSNQPQHF.

This clone showed up just once. CDR3 loop: CAWSAQGVPDTQYF. CDR3 in DNA: TGTGCCTGGAGTGCCCAGGGTGTTCCAGATACGCAGTATTTT. The chain employs TRBV30 and TRBJ2-3, with D perhaps TRBD1 (5 bases). The V end lost 1 base, the J end lost 4 bases, and 12 bases lay between the germline ends. There are 14 residues in the CDR3. Germline values: CDR1 GTSNPN, CDR2 SVGIG (reference sequence).

This chain joins TRBV29-1 and TRBJ2-7; D is possibly TRBD1 (6 bases). This CDR3 comprises 12 residues. Germline CDR1 is SQVTM and CDR2 is ANQGSEA. V lost 4 bases and J lost 7, with 14 bases in between. In nucleotides, the CDR3 is TGCAGCGTTGTTGAGGTTCAGGGGGAGCAGTACTTC. This sequence encodes CSVVEVQGEQYF.

V is TRBV12-3 or TRBV12-4 and J is TRBJ2-3; D call uncertain. This CDR3 contains 13 residues. Trimming left V 7 bases short and J 4 bases short, with 12 bases between. CDR3 protein: CASTLAAADTQYF. The CDR3 DNA sequence: TGTGCCAGCACTTTGGCGGCAGCAGATACGCAGTATTTT.

The sample holds one count of this clone. V usage is TRBV28 and J usage is TRBJ1-6, with a weak D call TRBD1 (5 bases). Germline V lookup: CDR1 MDHEN, CDR2 SYDVKM. The V and J ends lost 5 bases and 10 bases respectively, with 12 bases between them. The CDR3 spans 13 residues. The CDR3 DNA reads as TGTGCCAGCAGTCTCCTCAGGGTCTCACCCCTCCACTTT. Translation: CASSLLRVSPLHF.

The chain carries TRBV29-1 and TRBJ2-7; D ambiguous. Trimming stripped 7 bases from V and 7 bases from J, with 14 bases between. The CDR3 sequence is 11 residues long. CDR1 and CDR2 (germline): SQVTM, ANQGSEA. The CDR3 is CSAESSKEQYF. The CDR3 bases are TGCAGCGCCGAATCCAGTAAGGAGCAGTACTTC.

The chain is built from TRBV7-4 and TRBJ2-7; possibly TRBD2 for D (5 bases). Germline loops: CDR1 SGHVT, CDR2 SQSDAQ. This CDR3 spans 15 amino acids. Trimming took 2 bases from V and 4 from J, leaving 15 bases between them. CDR3 bases: TGTGCCAGCAGCTTAATCGCTAGCAAACGGTACGAGCAGTACTTC. Translating gives CASSLIASKRYEQYF.

This chain links TRBV6-5 with TRBJ1-2, with no clear D. The CDR3 loop spans 14 amino acids. Germline lookup yields CDR1 MNHEY and CDR2 SVGAGI. Trimming took off 7 bases at V and 1 base at J, with 13 bases between the two ends. Here the CDR3 DNA reads TGTGCCAGCATTCCCCAGTTATTTAACTATGGCTACACCTTC. Its protein product is CASIPQLFNYGYTF.